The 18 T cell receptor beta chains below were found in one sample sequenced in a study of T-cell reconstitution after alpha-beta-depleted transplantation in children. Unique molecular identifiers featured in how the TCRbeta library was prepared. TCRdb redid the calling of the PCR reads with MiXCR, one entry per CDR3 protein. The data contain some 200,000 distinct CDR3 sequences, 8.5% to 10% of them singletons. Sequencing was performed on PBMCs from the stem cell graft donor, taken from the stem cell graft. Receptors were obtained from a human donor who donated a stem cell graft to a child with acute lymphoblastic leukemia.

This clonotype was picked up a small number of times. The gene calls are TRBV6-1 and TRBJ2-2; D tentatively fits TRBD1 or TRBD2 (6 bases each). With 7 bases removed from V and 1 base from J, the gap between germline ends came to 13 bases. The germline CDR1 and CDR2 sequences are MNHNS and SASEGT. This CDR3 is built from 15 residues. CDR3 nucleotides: TGTGCCAGCACGGGGGACACATTGAACACCGGGGAGCTGTTTTTT. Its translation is CASTGDTLNTGELFF.

Written as DNA, the CDR3 is TGTGCCAGCAGTTGGACAACGAGCTCCTACAATGAGCAGTTCTTC. Translation gives CASSWTTSSYNEQFF. The chain links TRBV7-2 to TRBJ2-1; D might be TRBD1 (5 bases). With 6 bases removed from V and 0 bases from J, the gap between germline ends came to 12 bases. Germline V gene lookup returns CDR1 SGHTA and CDR2 FQGNSA. The CDR3 loop spans 15 amino acids.

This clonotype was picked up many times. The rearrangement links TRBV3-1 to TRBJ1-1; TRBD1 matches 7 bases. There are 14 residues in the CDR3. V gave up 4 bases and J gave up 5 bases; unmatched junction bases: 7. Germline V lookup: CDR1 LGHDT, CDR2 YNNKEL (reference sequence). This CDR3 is CASSPPTGRTEAFF. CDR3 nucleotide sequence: TGTGCCAGCAGCCCACCGACAGGGAGGACTGAAGCTTTCTTT.

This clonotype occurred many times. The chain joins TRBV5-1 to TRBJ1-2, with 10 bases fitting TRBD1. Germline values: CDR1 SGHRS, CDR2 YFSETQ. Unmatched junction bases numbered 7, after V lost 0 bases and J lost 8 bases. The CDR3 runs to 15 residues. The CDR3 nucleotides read TGCGCCAGCAGCTTGGCCCTGACAGGGGGCTTGGGCTACACCTTC. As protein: CASSLALTGGLGYTF.

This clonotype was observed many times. CDR3 nucleotide sequence: TGTGCCAGCAGTTACGCTAGCGGATCCTTCACCGGGGAGCTGTTTTTT. Translating it yields CASSYASGSFTGELFF. This chain links TRBV6-5 with TRBJ2-2; 7 nucleotides agree with TRBD2. Trimming removed 2 bases from V and 4 bases from J; junction bases left unmatched: 7. The CDR3 loop spans 16 amino acids. Germline-derived CDR1 and CDR2 are MNHEY and SVGAGI.

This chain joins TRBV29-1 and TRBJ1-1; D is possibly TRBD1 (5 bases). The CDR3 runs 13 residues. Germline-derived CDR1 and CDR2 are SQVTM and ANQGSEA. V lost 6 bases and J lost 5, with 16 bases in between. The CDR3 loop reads CSVRRGTGTEAFF. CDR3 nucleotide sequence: TGCAGCGTCCGACGGGGGACCGGGACTGAAGCTTTCTTT.

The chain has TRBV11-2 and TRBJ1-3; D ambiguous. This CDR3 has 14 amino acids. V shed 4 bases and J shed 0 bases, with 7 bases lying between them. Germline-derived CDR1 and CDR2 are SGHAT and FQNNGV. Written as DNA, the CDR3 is TGTGCCAGCAGCTCCCAGGACTCTGGAAACACCATATATTTT. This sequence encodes CASSSQDSGNTIYF.

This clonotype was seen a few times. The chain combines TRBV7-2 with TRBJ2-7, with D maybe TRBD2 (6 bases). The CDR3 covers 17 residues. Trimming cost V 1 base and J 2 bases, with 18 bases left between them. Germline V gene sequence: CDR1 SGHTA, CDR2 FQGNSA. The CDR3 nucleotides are TGTGCCAGCAGCTTAGTGCCGGCGGGACCAAGAACCTACGAGCAGTACTTC. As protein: CASSLVPAGPRTYEQYF.

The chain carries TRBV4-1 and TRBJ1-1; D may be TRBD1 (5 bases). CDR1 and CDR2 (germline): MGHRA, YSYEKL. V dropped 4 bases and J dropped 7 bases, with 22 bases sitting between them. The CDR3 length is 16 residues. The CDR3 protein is CASSLRVPPDSIEAFF. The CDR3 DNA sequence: TGCGCCAGCAGCCTCAGGGTACCACCTGATTCGATTGAAGCTTTCTTT.

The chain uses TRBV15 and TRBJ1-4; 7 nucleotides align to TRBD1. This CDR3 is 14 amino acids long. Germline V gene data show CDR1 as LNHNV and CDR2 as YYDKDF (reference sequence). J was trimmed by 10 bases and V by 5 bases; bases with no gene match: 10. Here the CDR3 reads CATSDASGQRKLFF. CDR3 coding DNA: TGTGCCACCAGCGACGCCTCGGGACAGCGAAAACTGTTTTTT.

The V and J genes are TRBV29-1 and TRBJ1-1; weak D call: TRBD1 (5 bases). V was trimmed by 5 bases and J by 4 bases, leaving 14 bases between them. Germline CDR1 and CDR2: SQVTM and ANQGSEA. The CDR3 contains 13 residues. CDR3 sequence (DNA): TGCAGCGTTTCCGTGGGACCAGTCACTGAAGCTTTCTTT. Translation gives CSVSVGPVTEAFF.

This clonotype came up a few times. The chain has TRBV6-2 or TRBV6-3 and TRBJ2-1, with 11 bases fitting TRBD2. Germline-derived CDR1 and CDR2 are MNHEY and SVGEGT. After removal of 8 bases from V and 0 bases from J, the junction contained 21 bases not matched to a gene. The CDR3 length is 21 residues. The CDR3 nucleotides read TGTGCCAGCGGGTTTCCTGGTGCCCTAGCGGGGGGCTCAAGCTCCTACAATGAGCAGTTCTTC. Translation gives CASGFPGALAGGSSSYNEQFF.

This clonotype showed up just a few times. The CDR3 coding sequence is TGCGCCAGCAGCCAAGTGGAGAAGAACACTGAAGCTTTCTTT. Its translation is CASSQVEKNTEAFF. The gene calls are TRBV4-1 and TRBJ1-1; D is uncertain. V lost 1 base and J 1 base, leaving 7 bases between the germline ends. Germline values: CDR1 MGHRA, CDR2 YSYEKL. The CDR3 is 14 amino acids.

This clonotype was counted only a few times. This chain's CDR3 is CASRRDSQYYGYTF. As DNA, the CDR3 is TGTGCCAGTAGGAGGGACAGCCAATACTATGGCTACACCTTC. The chain joins TRBV19 to TRBJ1-2; 7 bases fit TRBD1. The CDR3 totals 14 residues. V was clipped by 6 bases and J by 3 bases; unmatched bases: 7. Germline V CDR1 and CDR2: LNHDA, SQIVND (reference sequence).

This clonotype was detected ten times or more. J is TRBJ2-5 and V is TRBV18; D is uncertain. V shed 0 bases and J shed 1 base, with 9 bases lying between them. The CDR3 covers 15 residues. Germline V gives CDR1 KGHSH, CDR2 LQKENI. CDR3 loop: CASSPPNLSQETQYF. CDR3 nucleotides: TGTGCCAGCTCACCACCGAACCTTTCCCAAGAGACCCAGTACTTC.

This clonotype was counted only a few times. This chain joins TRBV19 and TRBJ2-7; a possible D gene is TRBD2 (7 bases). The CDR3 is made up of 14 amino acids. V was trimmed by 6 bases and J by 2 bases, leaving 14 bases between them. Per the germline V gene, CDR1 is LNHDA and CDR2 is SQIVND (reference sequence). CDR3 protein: CASRAQGRAYEQYF. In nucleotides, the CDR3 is TGTGCCAGTAGGGCTCAGGGGAGGGCCTACGAGCAGTACTTC. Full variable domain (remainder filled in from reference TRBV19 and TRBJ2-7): DGGITQSPKYLFRKEGQNVTLSCEQNLNHDAMYWYRQDPGQGLRLIYYSQIVNDFQKGDIAEGYSVSREKKESFPLTVTSAQKNPTAFYLCASRAQGRAYEQYFGPGTRLTVT.

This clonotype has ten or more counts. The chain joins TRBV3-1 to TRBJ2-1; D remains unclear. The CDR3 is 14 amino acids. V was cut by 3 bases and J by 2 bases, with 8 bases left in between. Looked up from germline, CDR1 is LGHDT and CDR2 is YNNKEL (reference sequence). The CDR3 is CASSQGIPYNEQFF. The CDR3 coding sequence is TGTGCCAGCAGCCAGGGAATCCCCTACAATGAGCAGTTCTTC.

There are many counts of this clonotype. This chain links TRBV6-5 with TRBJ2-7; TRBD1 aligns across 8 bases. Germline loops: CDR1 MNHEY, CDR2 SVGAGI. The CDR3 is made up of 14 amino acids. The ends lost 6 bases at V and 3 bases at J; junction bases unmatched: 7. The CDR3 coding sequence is TGTGCCAGCAGGCGGACAGGGAGAATCTACGAGCAGTACTTC. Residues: CASRRTGRIYEQYF.